This T cell receptor (beta chain) was captured by sequencing in a study of blood T cell repertoires in COVID-19. Overall study: There were acute and convalescent COVID-19 samples, and they came from the United States, Italy and Spain. T cells, B-cell-depleted T cells, or PBMCs supplied cDNA or gDNA.

Original methodology: Reference gene primer amplification in the assay estimated nucleated cell counts. Libraries were prepared by immunoSEQ multiplex PCR; TCRdb keeps only in-frame clonotypes and omits some of them. D and trimming come from the DNA, and the V and J calls and clone size come from that table. This table holds roughly 180,000 clones, 75% to 90% found once. Germline loops: CDR1 MNHEY, CDR2 SVGAGI. V gave up 6 bases and J gave up 5 bases; unmatched junction bases: 5. This CDR3 comprises 14 residues. The chain is built from TRBV6-5 and TRBJ2-2, with 8 bases matching TRBD1. The sample was peripheral blood. The clonotype was recovered from a woman aged 60-75 years with acute or convalescent COVID-19. The CDR3 nucleotides read TGTGCCAGCAGAAACAGGGGGTGGACCGGGGAGCTGTTTTTT. Translating it yields CASRNRGWTGELFF.